These T cell receptor beta chains were read from a single sample in a study of blood T cell repertoires in COVID-19. The repertoire was sequenced with immunoSEQ multiplex PCR; TCRdb's copy has only in-frame clones and lacks some. The sample shows approximately 220,000 clones, 80% to 90% of them seen only once. The sample was peripheral blood. The receptors shown here come from a man aged 35 to 55 with acute or convalescent COVID-19. Both conserved end residues are part of each CDR3. D genes are given only for firm matches. Some rows mark clone size as missing; the rest say once, few, many or name a class of expanded clone.

d_call: -; v_call: TRBV28; j_call: TRBJ2-7; clone_size: -; cdr3_aa: CASSSSAYEQYF; cdr3_nt: TGTGCCAGCAGTTCGTCCGCCTACGAGCAGTACTTC
d_call: -; v_call: TRBV29-1; j_call: TRBJ2-5; clone_size: -; cdr3_aa: CSVGGWETQYF; cdr3_nt: TGCAGCGTTGGGGGCTGGGAGACCCAGTACTTC
d_call: -; v_call: TRBV7-2; j_call: TRBJ2-1; clone_size: -; cdr3_aa: CASSLAPGNEQFF; cdr3_nt: TGTGCCAGCAGCTTAGCGCCCGGGAATGAGCAGTTCTTC
d_call: TRBD2; v_call: TRBV20-1; j_call: TRBJ2-7; clone_size: -; cdr3_aa: CSASKAGGLSYEQYF; cdr3_nt: TGCAGTGCTAGTAAAGCGGGAGGTCTCTCCTACGAGCAGTACTTC
d_call: TRBD2; v_call: TRBV18; j_call: TRBJ2-3; clone_size: -; cdr3_aa: CASSRGLDLTDTQYF; cdr3_nt: TGTGCCAGCTCACGGGGACTAGACCTCACAGATACGCAGTATTTT
d_call: TRBD1; v_call: TRBV6-1; j_call: TRBJ2-5; clone_size: once; cdr3_aa: CASSEQQGPQETQYF; cdr3_nt: TGTGCCAGCAGTGAACAACAGGGGCCGCAAGAGACCCAGTACTTC
d_call: -; v_call: TRBV24-1; j_call: TRBJ1-1; clone_size: -; cdr3_aa: CATRQGGTEAFF; cdr3_nt: TGTGCCACCAGACAGGGTGGCACTGAAGCTTTCTTT
d_call: -; v_call: TRBV27; j_call: TRBJ2-3; clone_size: -; cdr3_aa: CASASADTQYF; cdr3_nt: TGTGCCAGCGCCTCAGCAGATACGCAGTATTTT
d_call: TRBD1; v_call: TRBV5-1; j_call: TRBJ2-1; clone_size: -; cdr3_aa: CASSQLPRGQEYNEQFF; cdr3_nt: TGCGCCAGCAGCCAATTACCGAGGGGACAGGAATACAATGAGCAGTTCTTC
d_call: TRBD1; v_call: TRBV7-9; j_call: TRBJ1-5; clone_size: few; cdr3_aa: CASSIQGHQPQHF; cdr3_nt: TGTGCCAGCAGCATACAGGGGCATCAGCCCCAGCATTTT
d_call: -; v_call: TRBV4-3; j_call: TRBJ2-7; clone_size: once; cdr3_aa: CASSPGTFTYEQYF; cdr3_nt: TGCGCCAGCAGCCCAGGGACTTTTACCTACGAGCAGTACTTC
d_call: -; v_call: TRBV3-1/TRBV3-2; j_call: TRBJ2-1; clone_size: -; cdr3_aa: CASSQPNPPGHNEQFF; cdr3_nt: TGTGCCAGCAGCCAACCAAATCCCCCGGGTCACAATGAGCAGTTCTTC
d_call: -; v_call: TRBV6-1; j_call: TRBJ1-5; clone_size: -; cdr3_aa: CASSELDRLGLQNQPQHF; cdr3_nt: TGTGCCAGCAGTGAATTGGACAGACTTGGCTTGCAGAATCAGCCCCAGCATTTT
d_call: TRBD2; v_call: TRBV28; j_call: TRBJ2-3; clone_size: -; cdr3_aa: CAARLADSTDTQYF; cdr3_nt: TGTGCCGCGAGACTAGCGGATAGCACAGATACGCAGTATTTT